Presented here are 8 T cell receptor beta chains from one specimen sequenced in a study of Ad26.COV2.S vaccination and SARS-CoV-2 variants (dated by TCRdb to about 2021). Taken with the paper, the label for time point translates to: individuals recovered from natural SARS-CoV-2 infection. The library was built by means of the immunoSEQ multiplex PCR assay. The clones in this table, taken by TCRdb from immuneACCESS, are in-frame only. Not every clone is retained; where verified, under half of the shortfall comes from an unresolved V gene, and the cause of the rest is unknown. The sample profile shows under 150,000 clones; about nine tenths of them were found once. The ten largest make up 5% of the sample. The material was peripheral blood, obtained after recovery from COVID-19. All receptors derive from a human donor who had recovered from COVID-19.

The V and J genes are TRBV6-5 and TRBJ1-1, with D perhaps matching TRBD1 (5 bases). The CDR3 extends over 13 amino acids. V lost 2 bases to trimming and J lost 7 bases, with 11 bases between them. CDR1 and CDR2 (germline): MNHEY, SVGAGI. The CDR3 region has the DNA TGTGCCAGCAGTTACGTAGAGGGACTTGAAGCTTTCTTT. Encoded protein: CASSYVEGLEAFF.

The chain couples TRBV13 to TRBJ2-7, with 9 bases fitting TRBD1. Trimming took 5 bases from V and 5 from J; bases not matched to a gene: 10. There are 15 residues in the CDR3. CDR1 PRHDT and CDR2 FYEKMQ come from the germline V gene (reference sequence). The CDR3 nucleotides read TGTGCCAGCAGCCTCCGGACAGGGGCTAGGGACGAGCAGTACTTC. Its translation is CASSLRTGARDEQYF. Full variable domain (rest looked up from reference TRBV13 and TRBJ2-7): AAGVIQSPRHLIKEKRETATLKCYPIPRHDTVYWYQQGPGQDPQFLISFYEKMQSDKGSIPDRFSAQQFSDYHSELNMSSLELGDSALYFCASSLRTGARDEQYFGPGTRLTVT.

This chain links TRBV6-2 or TRBV6-3 with TRBJ1-1; D not certain. V gave up 3 bases and J gave up 5 bases, with 7 bases separating them. CDR1 MNHEY and CDR2 SVGEGT come from the germline V gene. The CDR3 is made up of 12 amino acids. CDR3 in amino acids: CASSYYGTEAFF. In DNA form, the CDR3 reads TGTGCCAGCAGTTATTACGGGACTGAAGCTTTCTTT.

J is TRBJ1-1 and V is TRBV6-2 or TRBV6-3; D uncertain. Trimming removed 6 bases from V and 11 bases from J, with 19 bases in between. The CDR3 spans 13 residues. Germline loops: CDR1 MNHEY, CDR2 SVGEGT. The CDR3 sequence: CASSPNTSQRAFF. The DNA of the CDR3 is TGTGCCAGCAGCCCGAACACATCTCAAAGGGCTTTCTTT.

This clone was found once. The chain recombines TRBV30 with TRBJ2-2; unclear D gene. V was pared by 3 bases and J by 1 base, with 0 bases between. Germline CDR1 and CDR2: GTSNPN and SVGIG (reference sequence). This CDR3 has 11 residues. CDR3 DNA sequence: TGTGCCTGGAGGAACACCGGGGAGCTGTTTTTT. It yields the protein CAWRNTGELFF.

This clone appeared once. The V call is TRBV9, the J call TRBJ2-7, with 9 nucleotides matching TRBD1. The CDR3 totals 16 residues. After removal of 0 bases from V and 6 bases from J, the junction contained 10 bases not matched to a gene. CDR1 and CDR2 from the germline V gene are SGDLS and YYNGEE. CDR3 sequence (DNA): TGTGCCAGCAGCGTAGGACCCCGGGACAGGGAGGGCGAGCAGTACTTC. Residues: CASSVGPRDREGEQYF.

V and J are TRBV7-9 and TRBJ2-1; TRBD2 is a possible D gene (5 bases). In germline, CDR1 is SEHNR, CDR2 FQNEAQ (reference sequence). With 1 base removed from V and 7 bases from J, the gap between germline ends came to 5 bases. This CDR3 contains 12 residues. Here the CDR3 reads CASSLVANEQFF. In nucleotides, the CDR3 is TGTGCCAGCAGCTTAGTAGCGAATGAGCAGTTCTTC.

The chain uses TRBV18 and TRBJ2-1; the match to TRBD2 covers 7 bases. This CDR3 spans 14 amino acids. The V gene's germline CDR1 is KGHSH and CDR2 LQKENI. V shed 3 bases and J 3 bases; nucleotides not matched to a gene: 2. CDR3 region: CASSPSGVYNEQFF. Here the CDR3 DNA reads TGTGCCAGCTCACCGAGCGGGGTCTACAATGAGCAGTTCTTC.